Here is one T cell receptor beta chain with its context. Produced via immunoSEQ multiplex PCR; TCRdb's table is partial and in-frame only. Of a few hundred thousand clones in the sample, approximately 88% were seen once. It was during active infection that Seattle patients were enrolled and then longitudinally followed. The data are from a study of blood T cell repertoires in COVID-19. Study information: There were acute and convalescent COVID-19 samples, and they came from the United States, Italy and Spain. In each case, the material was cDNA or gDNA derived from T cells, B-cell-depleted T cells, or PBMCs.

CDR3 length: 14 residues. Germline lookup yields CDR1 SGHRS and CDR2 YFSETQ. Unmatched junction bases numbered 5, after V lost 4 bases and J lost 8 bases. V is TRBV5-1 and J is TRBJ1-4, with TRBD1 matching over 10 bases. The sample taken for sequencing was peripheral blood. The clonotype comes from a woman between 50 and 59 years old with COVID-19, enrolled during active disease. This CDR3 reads CASSEWTGGEKLFF. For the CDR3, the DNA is TGCGCCAGCAGCGAATGGACAGGGGGGGAAAAACTGTTTTTT.